Below, 16 T cell receptor beta chains from the same sample are listed, as sequenced in a study of T cell responses to AZD1222 COVID-19 vaccine. Sequencing used immunoSEQ multiplex PCR; TCRdb keeps in-frame clones, though not all of them. The sample has under 150,000 clones, 75% to 90% seen once. The specimen was peripheral blood, collected on day 0 of MenACWY control vaccination. These receptors all stem from an adult in good health.

CDR3 sequence reads: CASSGGQDHYGYTF. CDR3 DNA: TGTGCCAGCAGCGGGGGACAGGACCACTATGGCTACACCTTC. The V call is TRBV5-4, the J call TRBJ1-2; TRBD1 matches 8 bases. The junction had 5 bases not matched to a gene; V was cut back by 4 bases and J by 3 bases. The CDR3 extends over 14 amino acids. The germline V gene has CDR1 SGHNT and CDR2 YYREEE (reference sequence).

This chain joins TRBV5-4 and TRBJ2-2; D is ambiguous. Germline V lookup: CDR1 SGHNT, CDR2 YYREEE (reference sequence). The CDR3 extends over 13 amino acids. Deletions cut 0 bases from V and 7 bases from J, with 7 bases between. CDR3 in DNA: TGTGCCAGCAGCTTGGAGAGTGTCGGGGAGCTGTTTTTT. It translates to CASSLESVGELFF.

The chain joins TRBV7-9 to TRBJ1-4; D may be TRBD1 (6 bases). The germline CDR1 and CDR2 sequences are SEHNR and FQNEAQ (reference sequence). CDR3 length: 14 amino acids. Trimming shortened V by 6 bases and J by 1 base, and 9 bases separated the two germline ends. The CDR3 here is CASSPDRTNEKLFF. CDR3 coding DNA: TGTGCCAGCAGTCCGGACAGAACTAATGAAAAACTGTTTTTT. Full variable domain (outside the CDR3, taken from reference TRBV7-9 and TRBJ1-4): DTGVSQNPRHKITKRGQNVTFRCDPISEHNRLYWYRQTLGQGPEFLTYFQNEAQLEKSRLLSDRFSAERPKGSFSTLEIQRTEQGDSAMYLCASSPDRTNEKLFFGSGTQLSVL.

In this sample, this clone turned up a few times. Other DNA variants within this sample encode the same CDR3. The J gene is TRBJ2-7, the V gene TRBV5-1; 9 bases are a match to TRBD2. Germline values: CDR1 SGHRS, CDR2 YFSETQ. The CDR3 length is 15 residues. The V gene end was trimmed by 0 bases and the J gene end by 3 bases; junction bases not matched to a gene: 4. CDR3 sequence: CASSLVSSGSYEQYF. The CDR3, as DNA: TGCGCCAGCAGCTTGGTCAGTAGCGGGAGCTACGAGCAGTACTTC.

The chain joins TRBV11-3 to TRBJ2-1; perhaps TRBD2 as D (5 bases). Germline loops: CDR1 SGHNT, CDR2 YENEEA. This CDR3 has 12 residues. Trimming cost V 5 bases and J 9 bases, with 11 bases left between them. CDR3 in amino acids: CASSVRLSEQFF. CDR3 bases: TGTGCCAGCAGCGTTCGACTAAGTGAGCAGTTCTTC.

The chain's CDR3 is CASSFQEDTQYF. CDR3 nucleotide sequence: TGTGCCAGCAGTTTCCAGGAGGATACGCAGTATTTT. The chain has TRBV12-3 or TRBV12-4 and TRBJ2-3; D unresolved. The CDR3 runs to 12 residues. The V and J ends lost 3 bases and 6 bases respectively, with 7 bases between them.

The table lists this clone with a few counts. The CDR3 spells CASRISQGVNTEAFF. CDR3 bases: TGCGCCAGCAGAATCTCACAGGGCGTGAACACTGAAGCTTTCTTT. The chain couples TRBV10-2 to TRBJ1-1; weak D call: TRBD1 (6 bases). V shed 6 bases and J shed 0 bases, with 14 bases lying between them. The germline V gene has CDR1 WSHSY and CDR2 SAAADI. The CDR3 extends over 15 amino acids.

The chain is built from TRBV2 and TRBJ2-7; 8 nucleotides match TRBD1. CDR3 length: 16 amino acids. The germline V gene encodes CDR1 SNHLY and CDR2 FYNNEI. V lost 8 bases, J lost 3 bases, and 15 bases stayed unmatched. CDR3 residues: CASVRGPGQEYYEQYF. The CDR3 coding sequence is TGTGCCAGCGTAAGGGGACCGGGACAGGAATACTACGAGCAGTACTTC.

This chain joins TRBV3-1 (or the pseudogene TRBV3-2) and TRBJ1-6; the D is unclear. The CDR3 contains 17 residues. The germline gives CDR1 LGHDT, CDR2 YNNKEL (reference sequence). V gave up 0 bases and J gave up 7 bases, with 16 bases separating them. The chain's CDR3 is CASSQEKGAALNSPLHF. The CDR3 coding sequence is TGTGCCAGCAGCCAAGAGAAGGGAGCGGCGTTGAATTCACCCCTCCACTTT.

The rearrangement links TRBV7-3 to TRBJ2-1, with no clear D. V lost 1 base and J lost 8, with 9 bases in between. CDR1 is SGHTA, CDR2 FQGTGA, per germline. This CDR3 contains 13 residues. CDR3 nucleotide sequence: TGTGCCAGCAGCTTAATGAGCTTCGATGAGCAGTTCTTC. This encodes CASSLMSFDEQFF.

CDR3 sequence (DNA): TGTGCCAGCAGCTTCGACCCGGGCCACGGGGCCCAGTACTTC. Translating it yields CASSFDPGHGAQYF. The chain links TRBV5-4 to TRBJ2-5; D is perhaps TRBD2 (5 bases). Germline CDR1 reads SGHNT; CDR2 reads YYREEE (reference sequence). The CDR3 extends over 14 amino acids. V shed 2 bases and J shed 9 bases, with 17 bases lying between them.

In its sample, this clone was seen a few times. The chain couples TRBV19 to TRBJ1-2; D is perhaps TRBD1 (5 bases). Trimming pared 9 bases from V and 2 bases from J, leaving 13 bases between. Germline CDR1 reads LNHDA; CDR2 reads SQIVND (reference sequence). The CDR3 is 13 amino acids. CDR3 sequence reads: CASRGTVNYGYTF. CDR3 coding DNA: TGTGCCAGCCGAGGGACGGTGAACTATGGCTACACCTTC.

The V gene is TRBV4-2, the J gene TRBJ2-3; 9 bases line up with TRBD2. The CDR3 spans 17 residues. Germline V lookup: CDR1 LGHNA, CDR2 YNFKEQ. V dropped 0 bases and J dropped 3; count of bases not matched to a gene: 7. CDR3 in DNA: TGTGCCAGCAGCCAAGAAGTGGGACTAGCACAGACAGATACGCAGTATTTT. Amino acids: CASSQEVGLAQTDTQYF.

V usage is TRBV4-3 and J usage is TRBJ2-1; 12 bases line up with TRBD2. With 1 base clipped from V and 0 bases from J, the junction kept 13 bases outside the gene matches. This CDR3 is built from 21 residues. Germline values: CDR1 LGHNA, CDR2 YSLEER. This CDR3 reads CASSQVHKTSGSPSSYNEQFF. The CDR3 DNA sequence: TGCGCCAGCAGCCAAGTACACAAGACTAGCGGGAGCCCTAGCTCCTACAATGAGCAGTTCTTC.

Here the CDR3 DNA reads TGTGCCAGCAGCCCGACTAGCGGGAGGGCCTACAATGAGCAGTTCTTC. It yields the protein CASSPTSGRAYNEQFF. The chain employs TRBV7-3 and TRBJ2-1; 14 positions agree with TRBD2. CDR1 and CDR2 (germline): SGHTA, FQGTGA. J gave up 2 bases and V 5 bases, and 2 bases lay outside the gene matches. The CDR3 has 16 amino acids.

CDR3 in DNA: TGTGCCAGCAGCGACCTCGTGCAGGGTGCCAATGAGCAGTTCTTC. Its translation: CASSDLVQGANEQFF. The V gene is TRBV5-5, the J gene TRBJ2-1, with D possibly TRBD1 on 5 matching bases. The CDR3 has 15 amino acids. The V end was cut by 4 bases, the J end by 6 bases, with 17 bases between. The germline V gene has CDR1 SGHKS and CDR2 YYEKEE (reference sequence).